A selection of T cell receptor beta chains follows, all from one sample in a study of beta chain features in type 1 diabetes. Only in-frame clones appear in the TCRdb table, and some are missing; sequencing was by immunoSEQ multiplex PCR. The repertoire has over 650,000 clones, about 14% of them found once; the top ten carry approximately 0.043%. The sequencing sample was made of naive CD4+ T cells from blood. Receptor source: a man between 18 and 35 years old with type 1 diabetes. The CDR3 runs from the conserved cysteine through the conserved F or W. The order of the fields is V gene, clone size, J gene, D gene, CDR3 length, CDR3 DNA, CDR3 protein. The D gene is left open where the match is weak. Expanded clones get a size class; other rows say once, few or many, or leave the size out.

>TRBV10-3|-|TRBJ2-1|TRBD1|19
TGTGCCATCAGTGAGTCTAAGGACAGGGGAAACAGATTGGGCAATGAGCAGTTCTTC
CAISESKDRGNRLGNEQFF
>TRBV5-1|few|TRBJ2-5|-|15
TGCGCCAGCAGCTTTTCGGGACTTTTACAAGAGACCCAGTACTTC
CASSFSGLLQETQYF
>TRBV2|-|TRBJ2-5|-|16
TGTGCCAGCAGTCCCCCTACTTCCGGGATCCCAGAGACCCAGTACTTC
CASSPPTSGIPETQYF
>TRBV28|-|TRBJ2-3|-|15
TGTGCCAGCAGTTTCTCGGCCGGGTACACAGATACGCAGTATTTT
CASSFSAGYTDTQYF
>TRBV4-1|-|TRBJ2-1|-|17
TGCGCCAGCAGCCCCCGGAGGAGGAGTGAGTCCTACAATGAGCAGTTCTTC
CASSPRRRSESYNEQFF
>TRBV6-5|few|TRBJ2-2|-|15
TGTGCCAGCAGCCGGGTCTACAGTGGCACCGGGGAGCTGTTTTTT
CASSRVYSGTGELFF
>TRBV6-6|few|TRBJ1-5|-|14
TGTGCCAGCAGGATTGGACTTGGCAATCAGCCCCAGCATTTT
CASRIGLGNQPQHF
>TRBV9|few|TRBJ1-6|TRBD1|15
TGTGCCAGCAGCCCCGGGACAGGGGACCGGACACCCCTCCACTTT
CASSPGTGDRTPLHF
>TRBV6-5|-|TRBJ1-2|TRBD1|13
TGTGCCACTAAGACAGGGAGCTCGCATGGCTACACCTTC
CATKTGSSHGYTF
>TRBV5-4|-|TRBJ2-7|-|14
TGTGCCAGCAGCCCGGAAAGGGCGGCCTACGAGCAGTACTTC
CASSPERAAYEQYF
>TRBV5-6|-|TRBJ2-5|TRBD2|14
TGTGCCAGCAGCTCGGCGAGTAGCGGGGAGACCCAGTACTTC
CASSSASSGETQYF
>TRBV23-1|-|TRBJ2-3|-|17
TGCGCCAGCAGTCAATCGCCGGCACCCCGGGGCGCAGATACGCAGTATTTT
CASSQSPAPRGADTQYF
>TRBV7-9|-|TRBJ2-5|-|10
TGTGCCAGCGGAACGACAGCTCGGAACTTC
CASGTTARNF
>TRBV29-1|-|TRBJ1-2|TRBD1|11
TGCAGCGCCGGACAGGGCGATGGCTACACCTTC
CSAGQGDGYTF
>TRBV29-1|-|TRBJ2-1|TRBD2|14
TGCAGCGTCGACGGGACTAGCGGACTCCTGAAGCAGTTCTTC
CSVDGTSGLLKQFF
>TRBV9|-|TRBJ1-1|TRBD1|14
TGTGCCAGCAGCGTAGGACAGGGGAGCACTGAAGCTTTCTTT
CASSVGQGSTEAFF